The sample holds many counts of the clone carrying this TCR beta chain. Germline lookup yields CDR1 LGHNA and CDR2 YSLEER. CDR3 length equals 13 residues. V was shortened by 3 bases and J by 4 bases, with 9 bases between the two germline ends. Roughly 9.2 milliliters of peripheral blood were drawn from each donor into EDTA-treated tubes. This specimen belongs to a study of blood T cells in healthy people across ages. Alongside a J-beta primer mix, a sample-barcoded 5' primer served in a second PCR lasting about 7 to 11 cycles. Each cDNA molecule received a tag from a template-switch adaptor that had 12 random nucleotides. One entry per CDR3 protein results from TCRdb running MiXCR on the 5' RACE reads. The profile covers hundreds of thousands of distinct CDR3 sequences, with around 26% appearing a single time and approximately 15% taken by the ten largest.

The receptor was derived from a woman older than 75 in good health. The V and J genes are TRBV4-3 and TRBJ2-5; D gene ambiguous. Sequenced material: blood. CDR3 coding DNA: TGCGCCAGCAGCCAGTTTCTCGGAGAGACCCAGTACTTC. It encodes CASSQFLGETQYF.